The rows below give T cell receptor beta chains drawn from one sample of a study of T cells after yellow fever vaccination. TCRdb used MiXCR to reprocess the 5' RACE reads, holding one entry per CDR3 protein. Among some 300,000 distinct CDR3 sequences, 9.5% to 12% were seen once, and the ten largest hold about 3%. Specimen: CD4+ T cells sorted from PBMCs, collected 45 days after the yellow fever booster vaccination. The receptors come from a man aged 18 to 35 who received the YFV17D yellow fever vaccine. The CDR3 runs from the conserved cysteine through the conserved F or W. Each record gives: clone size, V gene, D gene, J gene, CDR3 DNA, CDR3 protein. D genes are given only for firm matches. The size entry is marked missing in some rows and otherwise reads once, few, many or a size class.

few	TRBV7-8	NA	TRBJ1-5	TGTGCCAGCAGCTTACGATCCCGGCTAGACTCCAATCAGCCCCAGCATTTT	CASSLRSRLDSNQPQHF
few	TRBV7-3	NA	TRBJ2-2	TGTGCCAGCAGCCCTCGGTTAGGGGAGACCGGGGAGCTGTTTTTT	CASSPRLGETGELFF
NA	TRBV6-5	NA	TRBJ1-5	TGTGCCAGCAGTTACTCCCGCAGTCAGCCCCAGCATTTT	CASSYSRSQPQHF
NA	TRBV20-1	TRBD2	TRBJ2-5	TGCAGTGCTACCCAGACTAGCGGGGGGCAAGAGACCCAGTACTTC	CSATQTSGGQETQYF
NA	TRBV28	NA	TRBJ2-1	TGTGCCAGCAGCCCAACCGGGACGGTGGTGGGGAATGAGCAGTTCTTC	CASSPTGTVVGNEQFF
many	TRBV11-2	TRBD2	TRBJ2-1	TGTGCCAGCAGCCCGACCGGGACTAGCAACAATGAGCAGTTCTTC	CASSPTGTSNNEQFF
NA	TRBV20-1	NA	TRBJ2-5	TGCAGTGCTATCGACACGGGGCGCGGAGAGACCCAGTACTTC	CSAIDTGRGETQYF
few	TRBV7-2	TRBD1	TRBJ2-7	TGTGCCAGCAGCTTCCTTACGACAGGGAAATTTTACGAGCAGTACTTC	CASSFLTTGKFYEQYF
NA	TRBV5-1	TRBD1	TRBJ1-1	TGCGCCAGCAGCTTTACAGGGGGAGTCCCTGAAGCTTTCTTT	CASSFTGGVPEAFF
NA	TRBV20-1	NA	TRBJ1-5	TGCAGTGCTACTTCCGGTGATCGCAATCAGCCCCAGCATTTT	CSATSGDRNQPQHF
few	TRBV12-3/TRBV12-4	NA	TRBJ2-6	TGTGCCAGCAGCCTGACACTCTCTGGGGCCAACGTCCTGACTTTC	CASSLTLSGANVLTF
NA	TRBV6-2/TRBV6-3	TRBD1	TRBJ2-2	TGTGCCAGCAGTTACCGTGGGACAGTCACCGGGGAGCTGTTTTTT	CASSYRGTVTGELFF
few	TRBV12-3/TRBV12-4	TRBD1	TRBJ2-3	TGTGCCGCCCGACAGGGGGATACGCAGTATTTT	CAARQGDTQYF
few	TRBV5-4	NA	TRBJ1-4	TGTGCCAGCAGCTTGGCGGGGGTGAATGAAAAACTGTTTTTT	CASSLAGVNEKLFF
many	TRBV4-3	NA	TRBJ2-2	TGCGCCAGCAGCCGATGGCAGGGAAACACCGGGGAGCTGTTTTTT	CASSRWQGNTGELFF
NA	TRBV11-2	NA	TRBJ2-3	TGTGCCAGCAGCTTAGTGGTAGGGATAAACACAGATACGCAGTATTTT	CASSLVVGINTDTQYF
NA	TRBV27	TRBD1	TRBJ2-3	TGTGCCAGCAGACGACCGGGACAGGGATCGGGCAAGAACACAGATACGCAGTATTTT	CASRRPGQGSGKNTDTQYF
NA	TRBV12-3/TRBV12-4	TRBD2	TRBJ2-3	TGTGCCAGCAGTCCAGGGACTAGCGGGGGGTTTACGCAGTATTTT	CASSPGTSGGFTQYF
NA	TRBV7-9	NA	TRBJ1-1	TGTGCCATAATCCAGACGGGGACTGAAGCTTTCTTT	CAIIQTGTEAFF
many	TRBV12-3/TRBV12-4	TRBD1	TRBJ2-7	TGTGCCAGCAGTTTTCAGGGGGACAGGGGTTTCGAGCAGTACTTC	CASSFQGDRGFEQYF
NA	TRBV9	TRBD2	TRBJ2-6	TGTGCCAGCAGCGTAGATCGGGGGGGACCCTCTGGGGCCAACGTCCTGACTTTC	CASSVDRGGPSGANVLTF
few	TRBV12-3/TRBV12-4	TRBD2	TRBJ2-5	TGTGCCAGCAGTTTAGTTTCGAGATGGCTAGCGGGGCCCCAGGAGAAAGAGACCCAGTACTTC	CASSLVSRWLAGPQEKETQYF
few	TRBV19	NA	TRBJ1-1	TGTGCCACCATGGGGGCCTGGAACACTGAAGCTTTCTTT	CATMGAWNTEAFF
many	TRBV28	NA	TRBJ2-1	TGTGCCAGCAGCCTTAGCGATGAGCAGTTCTTC	CASSLSDEQFF
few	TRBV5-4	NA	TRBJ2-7	TGTGCCAGCAGCTTGGCGGGCTTTGGTCAGAACGAGCAGTACTTC	CASSLAGFGQNEQYF
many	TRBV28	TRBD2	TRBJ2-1	TGTGCCAGCAGTCAGACTAGCGGGGGGGCCAGGGATGAGCAGTTCTTC	CASSQTSGGARDEQFF
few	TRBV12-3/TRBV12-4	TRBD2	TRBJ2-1	TGTGCCAGCATGACTAGCGGGGTTTGGCTGGGGCAGTTCTTC	CASMTSGVWLGQFF
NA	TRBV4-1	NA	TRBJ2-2	TGCGCCAGCAGCCGCATAAGGACAGTTATTTCCGCGAACACCGGGGAGCTGTTTTTT	CASSRIRTVISANTGELFF
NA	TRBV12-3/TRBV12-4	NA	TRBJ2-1	TGTGCCAGCAGTTTAGGGGTGCTTCCCGAGCAGTTCTTC	CASSLGVLPEQFF
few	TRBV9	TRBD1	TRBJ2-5	TGTGCCAGCAGCGTAGATCAGGGGGCCGGAGAGACCCAGTACTTC	CASSVDQGAGETQYF
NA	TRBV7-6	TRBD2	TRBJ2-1	TGTGCCAGCAGCTGGAGTGGGACTAGCGGGGGATTCAATGAGCAGTTCTTC	CASSWSGTSGGFNEQFF
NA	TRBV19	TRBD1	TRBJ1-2	TGTGCCAGTAGTCCCCAGACAGGGATCTATGGCTACACCTTC	CASSPQTGIYGYTF
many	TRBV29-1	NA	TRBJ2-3	TGCAGCGTTGAGGTTCGACAAGATGGCCCAGATACGCAGTATTTT	CSVEVRQDGPDTQYF
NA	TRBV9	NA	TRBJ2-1	TGTGCCAGCAGCGCCAGCTGGGTTTGGAATGAGCAGTTCTTC	CASSASWVWNEQFF
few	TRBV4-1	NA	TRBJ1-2	TGCGCCAGCAGCCAAGGGGGGCCCTATGGCTACACCTTC	CASSQGGPYGYTF
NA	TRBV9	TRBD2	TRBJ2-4	TGTGCCAGCAGCGCAAGACTAGCGGGGGGCGGGCAGGACATTCAGTACTTC	CASSARLAGGGQDIQYF
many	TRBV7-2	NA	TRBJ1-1	TGTGCCAGCAGCCTTGATAACTCGAGGAGCACTGAAGCTTTCTTT	CASSLDNSRSTEAFF
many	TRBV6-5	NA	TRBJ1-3	TGTGCCAGCAGTTACTCGAAACAGGGAAGTGGAAACACCATATATTTT	CASSYSKQGSGNTIYF
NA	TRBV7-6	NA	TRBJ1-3	TGTGCCAGCAGCCCACCGGGGGGAAGCTCTGGAAACACCATATATTTT	CASSPPGGSSGNTIYF
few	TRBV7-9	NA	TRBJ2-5	TGTGCCAGCCCCTCGCCGGGCTCTTCGTTGGGAGAGACCCAGTACTTC	CASPSPGSSLGETQYF
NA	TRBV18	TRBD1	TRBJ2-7	TGTGCCAGCTCACGTCTTAACCCGGGACAGGGGGCAGAGCAGTACTTC	CASSRLNPGQGAEQYF
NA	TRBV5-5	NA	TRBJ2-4	TGTGCCAGCAGCTTGGGGGGGGGCAGGGCCGGCAAAAACATTCAGTACTTC	CASSLGGGRAGKNIQYF
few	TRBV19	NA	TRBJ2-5	TGTGCCAGTAGTATTGCAGGATCGGAGACCCAGTACTTC	CASSIAGSETQYF